This T cell receptor (beta chain) was found in a study of Ad26.COV2.S vaccination and SARS-CoV-2 variants (dated by TCRdb to 2020 to 2023). Background for the entire study: Donors in the vaccine arm were drawn from COV1001, a multicentre, randomized, double-blind, placebo-controlled phase I-IIa trial testing Ad26.COV2.S in healthy adults. A total of approximately 32 samples were included in the TCR-sequenced set, comprising roughly 19 Ad26.COV2.S vaccine recipients, 5 placebo recipients and 8 SARS-CoV-2 convalescent individuals. Ad26.COV2.S was administered intramuscularly at 5 x 10^10 or 1 x 10^11 viral particles, either as a single shot or as two shots given 56 days apart. Blinding of investigators to trial group allocation was maintained during experiments and outcome assessment. Participants in the trial were split at random into five groups of five each, receiving low-dose or high-dose Ad26.COV2.S once or twice, or else placebo on both occasions. TCRbeta repertoire sequencing served as the tool for gauging how specific and how broad the SARS-CoV-2-reactive T cell receptors were following Ad26.COV2.S vaccination. Study-wide findings and limitations: Substantial breadth of spike-specific CD8+ and CD4+ T cell responses was reported after vaccination. Compared with placebo recipients, Ad26.COV2.S recipients showed higher spike-specific TCR breadth (P = 0.0014). The study was not powered for comparison of responses between vaccine doses or regimens. Non-spike TCR breadth was comparable between vaccine and placebo recipients, consistent with the vaccine containing only spike. The authors noted that total T cell responses may have been underestimated by the TCR breadth and depth analyses.

On this clone: The clone's antigen remains unknown. No per-base quality is available; no much larger clone lies one base away.

Per the publication, the treatment or condition label means: around 19 received Ad26.COV2.S at low or high dose, single or two shots; 5 received placebo; per-sample allocation not given. For vaccine and placebo recipients, the sequenced repertoires came from samples collected on day 63 after the first injection. Between 29 July and 7 August 2020, Cohort 1b enrolled fewer than 30 adults aged 18-55 years at one site in Boston, USA. As a vaccine, Ad26.COV2.S was a replication-incompetent adenovirus type 26 vector that expressed a prefusion-stabilized SARS-CoV-2 spike protein derived from the original Wuhan strain. From its cysteine to its phenylalanine, the CDR3 spans 14 amino acids. Only the CDR3 part of the read is kept: 42 bases, read in frame from the first base. V drops 2 bases and J drops 6 bases, leaving 14 bases in between. CDR1 and CDR2, per the germline V gene, are SGHRS and YFSETQ. The immunoSEQ Assay was the method used to sequence TCRbeta CDR3 regions. After extraction, genomic DNA underwent amplification by bias-controlled multiplex PCR, followed by high-throughput sequencing. On the study's bioinformatics: To quantify the absolute abundance of each unique TCRbeta CDR3 region, sequences were collapsed and filtered. T cell fraction was estimated by normalizing TCRbeta template counts to usable DNA, with usable DNA measured through amplification of reference genes found in all nucleated cells. Repertoire TCRs were annotated as SARS-CoV-2-specific by exact matching of V gene, CDR3 amino acid sequence and J gene to a known reactive TCR set. MIRA supplied the reference SARS-CoV-2 TCR set, which was filtered for enrichment in COVID-19-positive ImmuneCODE repertoires so that public or cross-reactive TCRs were removed. Based on the MIRA antigens, annotated TCRs were further analysed at the level of specific ORF or position within ORF. Depth was the summed frequency of annotated unique rearrangements, while breadth was defined as annotated unique rearrangements over total unique productive rearrangements. Two-sided Wilcoxon rank-sum tests were applied when comparing TCR breadth between groups. Entries here come from immuneACCESS through TCRdb and include only in-frame sequences with V and J called. Some clones fail to appear in such tables; in the studies checked, an unresolved V gene covers under half of the shortfall, and the cause of the remainder is unknown. That table furnishes V, J and clone size, whereas the DNA furnished D and trimming. The sample data list 350,000 to 500,000 clones, and 70% to 90% of these were observed just once. 3.6% of the sample is in the top ten clones.

This sequence uses TRBV5-1 and TRBJ1-1; the D region possibly corresponds to TRBD1 (5 bases align). This TCR derives from a person aged 18-65 years who received the Ad26.COV2.S COVID-19 vaccine or a placebo. Source: peripheral blood, taken in a trial of Ad26.COV2.S vaccine versus placebo. The encoded CDR3 is CASSFDSGRPEAFF. The nucleotides are TGCGCCAGCAGCTTTGACAGCGGGCGGCCTGAAGCTTTCTTT.